This T cell receptor beta chain was obtained from a study of blood T cell repertoires in COVID-19. From germline, CDR1 is DFQATT and CDR2 SNEGSKA (reference sequence). This CDR3 has 14 amino acids. Trimming removed 3 bases from V and 1 base from J, with 13 bases in between. TCRdb keeps only in-frame clones here, not all; method: immunoSEQ multiplex PCR. Of about 160,000 clones listed, around 84% are singletons. Study members were between about 18 and 100 years old and lived in some 26 US regions. This chain connects TRBV20-1 to TRBJ2-7, with D possibly being TRBD1 (5 bases). Sequenced input: PBMCs or T cells enriched from blood (not recorded which). This receptor was taken from a woman aged 45-59 years who had recovered from COVID-19. The CDR3 is CSASPDSVSYEQYF. The DNA for the CDR3 is TGCAGTGCTAGTCCTGACAGTGTATCCTACGAGCAGTACTTC.